One sample yielded the 6 T cell receptor beta chains listed below, sequenced in a study of fetal regulatory T cell absence and autoimmunity. The assay was immunoSEQ multiplex PCR, and TCRdb's table has in-frame clones only and misses some. The sample has 95,000 to 100,000 clones, 55% to 75% seen once. The sample consisted of pancreas tissue. Receptor source: a male donor with IPEX syndrome.

This clone was observed a few times. The chain employs TRBV7-6 and TRBJ2-2; 7 nucleotides align to TRBD2. The germline gives CDR1 SGHVS, CDR2 FNYEAQ. The CDR3 runs to 16 residues. After removal of 5 bases from V and 2 bases from J, the junction contained 8 bases not matched to a gene. The CDR3 DNA is TGTGCCAGCAGCCCGATCCGACTAGCAAACACCGGGGAGCTGTTTTTT. Protein: CASSPIRLANTGELFF.

This chain connects TRBV5-4 to TRBJ2-7; TRBD2 matches at 8 bases. Germline V gene lookup returns CDR1 SGHNT and CDR2 YYREEE (reference sequence). This CDR3 has 14 residues. V dropped 0 bases and J dropped 4; count of bases not matched to a gene: 3. The CDR3, as DNA: TGTGCCAGCAGCTTGGACCAGCGGGGGTACGAGCAGTACTTC. Its translation: CASSLDQRGYEQYF.

This clone was counted between two and nine times. The CDR3 sequence: CASSPGTSYEQYF. The CDR3 DNA reads TGTGCCAGCTCACCCGGGACATCCTACGAGCAGTACTTC. The chain employs TRBV18 and TRBJ2-7; weak D call: TRBD1 (6 bases). This CDR3 has 13 amino acids. Germline V gene lookup returns CDR1 KGHSH and CDR2 LQKENI. The ends were cut back, 3 bases at V and 1 base at J, with 7 bases in the middle.

The genes are TRBV28 and TRBJ2-5; no firm D call. Germline V gene lookup returns CDR1 MDHEN and CDR2 SYDVKM. CDR3 length equals 14 residues. The V gene lost 2 bases and the J gene lost 0 bases, with 7 bases spanning the gap. CDR3 DNA sequence: TGTGCCAGCAGTTTAGTAGGGAACCAAGAGACCCAGTACTTC. Translating it yields CASSLVGNQETQYF.

The chain employs TRBV27 and TRBJ1-5, with D hard to call. V was pared by 5 bases and J by 7 bases, with 9 bases between. The CDR3 spans 12 residues. Germline loops: CDR1 MNHEY, CDR2 SMNVEV (reference sequence). The CDR3 protein is CASSPPGQPQHF. CDR3 DNA sequence: TGTGCCAGCAGTCCCCCCGGACAGCCCCAGCATTTT.

The genes are TRBV5-4 and TRBJ2-7; 14 bases map to TRBD2. This CDR3 contains 18 residues. CDR1 and CDR2 (germline): SGHNT, YYREEE (reference sequence). V was clipped by 0 bases and J by 2 bases; unmatched bases: 7. The CDR3 reads CASSLAGTSGRGAYEQYF. The CDR3 region has the DNA TGTGCCAGCAGCTTGGCCGGGACTAGCGGGAGAGGAGCCTACGAGCAGTACTTC. Combining the CDR3 with reference TRBV5-4 and TRBJ2-7 gives the whole variable domain ETGVTQSPTHLIKTRGQQVTLRCSSQSGHNTVSWYQQALGQGPQFIFQYYREEENGRGNFPPRFSGLQFPNYSSELNVNALELDDSALYLCASSLAGTSGRGAYEQYFGPGTRLTVT.